Shown below are 21 T cell receptor beta chains from a single sample sequenced in a study of blood T cell repertoires in COVID-19. Data came from immunoSEQ multiplex PCR; TCRdb stores just in-frame clones and leaves some out. This repertoire shows 450,000 to 600,000 clones, around 90% found once; its top ten account for about 0.65%. Sequencing was performed on PBMCs or T cells enriched from blood (not recorded which). These receptors were taken from a woman under 30 who had recovered from COVID-19.

This clone has only one observation. CDR3 in amino acids: CASSQGLRVETQYF. In nucleotides, the CDR3 is TGTGCCAGCAGCCAGGGACTGAGAGTTGAGACCCAGTACTTC. The V gene is TRBV11-2, the J gene TRBJ2-5, with D possibly being TRBD2 (6 bases). Germline V gene sequence: CDR1 SGHAT, CDR2 FQNNGV. There are 14 residues in the CDR3. Between the trimmed V and J ends, which lost 5 bases and 5 bases, there was a span of 15 bases.

This clone has just a few counts. The V and J genes are TRBV28 and TRBJ1-2; 11 bases line up with TRBD1. Germline V gene lookup returns CDR1 MDHEN and CDR2 SYDVKM. The CDR3 is 16 residues long. The V and J ends lost 5 bases and 3 bases, in that order; junction bases with no gene match: 8. The chain's CDR3 is CASSPPGQGEDYGYTF. The CDR3, as DNA: TGTGCCAGCAGTCCCCCGGGACAGGGGGAAGACTATGGCTACACCTTC.

The rearrangement links TRBV30 to TRBJ1-5, with TRBD1 as a possible D gene (5 bases). Germline V gene sequence: CDR1 GTSNPN, CDR2 SVGIG (reference sequence). The CDR3 totals 13 residues. The V end lost 1 base, the J end lost 6 bases, and 10 bases lay between the germline ends. CDR3 sequence (DNA): TGTGCCTGGAGTGCAGGGATGAGTCAGCCCCAGCATTTT. It encodes CAWSAGMSQPQHF.

The CDR3 region has the DNA TGCGCCAGCGGGAGCGACAGGGAATCAGGGCCCCAGCATTTT. Protein product: CASGSDRESGPQHF. V usage is TRBV10-2 and J usage is TRBJ1-5; 7 positions agree with TRBD1. Germline assignment: CDR1 WSHSY and CDR2 SAAADI. Losses at the gene ends were 8 bases for V and 9 bases for J; bases not matched to a gene: 13. The CDR3 consists of 14 residues.

The chain links TRBV6-2 or TRBV6-3 to TRBJ2-7, with TRBD2 identical over 7 bases. Germline CDR1 reads MNHEY; CDR2 reads SVGEGT. The trim removed 6 bases at V and 3 bases at J, leaving 8 bases unmatched. The CDR3 runs 14 residues. CDR3 amino acids: CASSPSGRGYEQYF. CDR3 coding DNA: TGTGCCAGCAGCCCCTCTGGGAGGGGCTACGAGCAGTACTTC.

The V and J genes are TRBV5-1 and TRBJ2-3; 9 bases agree with TRBD2. Germline loops: CDR1 SGHRS, CDR2 YFSETQ. Trimming removed 0 bases from V and 2 bases from J; junction bases left unmatched: 1. The CDR3 runs to 15 residues. The CDR3 DNA reads TGCGCCAGCAGCTTGGGACTAGCGGCCACAGATACGCAGTATTTT. Protein sequence: CASSLGLAATDTQYF.

This clone has just one count. This chain links TRBV5-6 with TRBJ2-1; the match to TRBD2 covers 7 bases. Unmatched junction bases numbered 11, after V lost 0 bases and J lost 8 bases. The germline CDR1 and CDR2 sequences are SGHDT and YYEEEE. The CDR3 totals 16 residues. The CDR3 sequence is CASSLGLAEIGDEQFF. CDR3 nucleotide sequence: TGTGCCAGCAGCTTGGGGCTAGCGGAGATAGGAGATGAGCAGTTCTTC.

The chain links TRBV6-5 to TRBJ1-5, with D possibly matching TRBD1 (6 bases). CDR3 length: 15 amino acids. Trimming took off 6 bases at V and 0 bases at J, with 12 bases between the two ends. The germline V gene has CDR1 MNHEY and CDR2 SVGAGI. In DNA, the CDR3 is TGTGCCAGCAGGGGGACAAACCCTAGCAATCAGCCCCAGCATTTT. Protein: CASRGTNPSNQPQHF.

The chain recombines TRBV12-3 or TRBV12-4 with TRBJ2-1; D may be TRBD1 (6 bases). V was clipped by 3 bases and J by 8 bases, with 11 bases between them. The CDR3 runs 13 residues. The CDR3 loop reads CASSFGRTDEQFF. CDR3 in DNA: TGTGCCAGCAGTTTCGGGCGGACAGATGAGCAGTTCTTC.

This clone was recorded once. The chain links TRBV7-9 to TRBJ1-1; maybe TRBD1 (6 bases). The CDR3 is 17 amino acids. V lost 2 bases and J lost 4, with 20 bases in between. Germline V gives CDR1 SEHNR, CDR2 FQNEAQ (reference sequence). The CDR3 DNA follows: TGTGCCAGCAGCTTATTAACAGGGTCAGTCTCATCCACTGAAGCTTTCTTT. It yields the protein CASSLLTGSVSSTEAFF.

The rearrangement joins TRBV25-1 to TRBJ1-1, with 10 bases lining up with TRBD1. CDR1 is MGHDK, CDR2 SYGVNS, per germline. The J segment lost 3 bases and the V segment lost 6 bases, leaving 7 bases of the junction unmatched. CDR3 length: 15 amino acids. In DNA form, the CDR3 reads TGTGCCAGCAGGCCCGGGACAGGGGAGGACACTGAAGCTTTCTTT. Encoded protein: CASRPGTGEDTEAFF.

This chain connects TRBV30 to TRBJ1-3; weak D call: TRBD1 (5 bases). From germline, CDR1 is GTSNPN and CDR2 SVGIG (reference sequence). CDR3 length: 14 residues. The V gene lost 0 bases and the J gene lost 4 bases, with 10 bases spanning the gap. CDR3 sequence (DNA): TGTGCCTGGAGTGTGGGGCAGGGAGGAAACACCATATATTTT. Translation: CAWSVGQGGNTIYF.

The chain has TRBV6-4 and TRBJ1-2, with D possibly matching TRBD1 (6 bases). Trimming stripped 4 bases from V and 7 bases from J, with 16 bases between. Germline V CDR1 and CDR2: MRHNA, SNTAGT. The CDR3 has 14 amino acids. The CDR3 region has the DNA TGTGCCAGCAGTGTCGCACAGGGAAGTGGTGGCTACACCTTC. It translates to CASSVAQGSGGYTF.

CDR3 amino acids: CASSLENIAYEQYF. The CDR3 coding sequence is TGTGCCAGCAGCTTGGAAAATATCGCCTACGAGCAGTACTTC. The rearrangement uses TRBV5-5 and TRBJ2-7; unclear D gene. V was clipped by 0 bases and J by 2 bases, with 9 bases between them. Germline V lookup: CDR1 SGHKS, CDR2 YYEKEE (reference sequence). This CDR3 is built from 14 residues.

This clone was seen a few times. The chain has TRBV10-1 and TRBJ1-6, with 10 bases aligning to TRBD1. Trimming removed 3 bases from V and 7 bases from J; junction bases left unmatched: 3. The V gene's germline CDR1 is WNHNN and CDR2 SYGVQD (reference sequence). The CDR3 totals 15 residues. CDR3 nucleotide sequence: TGCGCCAGCAGTGACTCGACAGGGGGCAATTCACCCCTCCACTTT. It specifies CASSDSTGGNSPLHF.

The table lists this clone with a count of one. The genes are TRBV11-2 and TRBJ2-2; maybe TRBD1 (5 bases). Trimming took 2 bases from V and 5 from J, leaving 21 bases between them. Germline loops: CDR1 SGHAT, CDR2 FQNNGV. CDR3 length: 18 residues. CDR3 bases: TGTGCCAGCAGCTTAAGAGCGTTAGGGGCTCAACGGACCGGGGAGCTGTTTTTT. The encoded protein is CASSLRALGAQRTGELFF.

V and J are TRBV29-1 and TRBJ1-1, with D possibly matching TRBD1 (6 bases). Germline V lookup: CDR1 SQVTM, CDR2 ANQGSEA. Trimming removed 5 bases from V and 6 bases from J, with 13 bases in between. This CDR3 spans 12 amino acids. In nucleotides, the CDR3 is TGCAGCGTTAGCACAGGGAGCGCTGAAGCTTTCTTT. Its protein product is CSVSTGSAEAFF.

CDR3 DNA: TGTGCCATCAGTGAGGAGGGCCCTTATAATTCACCCCTCCACTTT. As protein: CAISEEGPYNSPLHF. The V and J genes are TRBV10-3 and TRBJ1-6; D gene uncertain. CDR1 ENHRY and CDR2 SYGVKD come from the germline V gene. Trimming removed 2 bases from V and 4 bases from J, with 9 bases in between. The CDR3 is made up of 15 amino acids.

J is TRBJ2-3 and V is TRBV27; D is uncertain. The CDR3 is 13 residues long. Looked up from germline, CDR1 is MNHEY and CDR2 is SMNVEV (reference sequence). V was trimmed by 5 bases and J by 5 bases, leaving 11 bases between them. This chain's CDR3 is CASSAAVQDTQYF. Written as DNA, the CDR3 is TGTGCCAGCAGTGCGGCTGTTCAAGATACGCAGTATTTT.

V is TRBV11-2 and J is TRBJ2-2; D gene ambiguous. Trimming took 5 bases from V and 4 from J, leaving 17 bases between them. CDR1 is SGHAT, CDR2 FQNNGV, per germline. The CDR3 contains 16 residues. The CDR3 loop is CASSPVITSFTGELFF. The CDR3 DNA reads as TGTGCCAGCAGCCCGGTTATTACTTCTTTCACCGGGGAGCTGTTTTTT.

This rearrangement joins TRBV3-1 (or the pseudogene TRBV3-2) to TRBJ2-4, with D uncertain. V gave up 6 bases and J gave up 0 bases, with 15 bases separating them. The germline gives CDR1 LGHDT, CDR2 YNNKEL (reference sequence). The CDR3 runs 16 residues. The CDR3 DNA sequence: TGTGCCAGCAGTTCGGGTCCGCGCCAAGCCAAAAACATTCAGTACTTC. Amino acids: CASSSGPRQAKNIQYF.